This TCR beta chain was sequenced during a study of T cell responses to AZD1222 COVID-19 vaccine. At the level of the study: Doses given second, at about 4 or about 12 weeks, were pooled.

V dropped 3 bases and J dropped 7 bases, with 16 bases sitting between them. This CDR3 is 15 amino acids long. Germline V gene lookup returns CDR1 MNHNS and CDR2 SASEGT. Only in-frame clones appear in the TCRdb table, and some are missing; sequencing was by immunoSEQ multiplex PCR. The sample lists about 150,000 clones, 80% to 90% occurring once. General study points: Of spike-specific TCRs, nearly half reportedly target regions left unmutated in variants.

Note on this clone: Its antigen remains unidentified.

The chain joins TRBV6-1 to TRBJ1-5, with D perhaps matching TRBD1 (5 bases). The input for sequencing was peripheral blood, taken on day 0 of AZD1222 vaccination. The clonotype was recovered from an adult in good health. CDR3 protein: CASSEVWGGGQPQHF. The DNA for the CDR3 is TGTGCCAGCAGTGAGGTCTGGGGGGGTGGACAGCCCCAGCATTTT.